A selection of T cell receptor beta chains follows, all from one sample in a study of read filtering for tumor transcriptome and immune sequencing. MiXCR, applied by TCRdb to the reads, yields one record per CDR3 protein. The data hold 60,000 to 75,000 distinct CDR3 sequences, with roughly a fifth observed a single time. The sequencing input was a population of CD138-negative cells sorted from bone marrow. These receptors were taken from a donor at least 40 years old with multiple myeloma. The CDR3 runs from the conserved cysteine through the conserved F or W. Each record gives: V gene, clone size, J gene, D gene, CDR3 DNA, CDR3 protein. The D gene is left open where the match is weak. Rows give clone size only sometimes, using once, few, many, or a class for an expanded clone.

TRBV15	many	TRBJ2-7	.	TGTGCCACCAGCAGAGATCGGGGTTACGAGCAGTACTTC	CATSRDRGYEQYF
TRBV29-1	.	TRBJ2-7	.	TGCGGCGTTGAAGATCCTTACGAGCAGTACTTC	CGVEDPYEQYF
TRBV12-3/TRBV12-4	many	TRBJ1-6	.	TGTGCCAGTGCAGGGAATTCACCCCTCCACTTT	CASAGNSPLHF
TRBV7-2	many	TRBJ1-3	TRBD1	TGTGCCAGCAGCTTAGCCAGGGGGGAAAACACCATATATTTT	CASSLARGENTIYF
TRBV7-8	many	TRBJ2-5	.	TGTGCCAGCTCCTTGGTGGTCCCGGAGACCCAGTACTTC	CASSLVVPETQYF
TRBV20-1	.	TRBJ1-2	TRBD1	TGCAGTGCTTCACCAGACAGGGCTCGGTATGGCTACACCTTC	CSASPDRARYGYTF
TRBV30	.	TRBJ1-5	.	TGTGCCCGCTCCGGGACTGTCGAGTTGGATACGCAGCATTTT	CARSGTVELDTQHF
TRBV28	.	TRBJ2-3	TRBD2	TGTGCCAGCAGTCTTGGTCTAGCGGGATTCACAGATACGCAGTATTTT	CASSLGLAGFTDTQYF
TRBV10-2	many	TRBJ2-2	TRBD2	TGCGCCAGCACTTCTAGCGGCACCGGGGAGCTGTTTTTT	CASTSSGTGELFF
TRBV3-1	many	TRBJ1-2	.	TGTGCCAGCAGCCAAGTGGCCCCAGGGATTGATGGCTACACCTTC	CASSQVAPGIDGYTF
TRBV7-8	many	TRBJ2-5	TRBD2	TGTGCCAGCAGCTTAGCACTAGCGGGAGGAGAGACCCAGTACTTC	CASSLALAGGETQYF
TRBV21-1	.	TRBJ2-7	.	TGTGCCAGCAGCAAAATGAGGACGGGGAGCTCGTACGAGCAGCACTTC	CASSKMRTGSSYEQHF
TRBV24-1	few	TRBJ1-1	TRBD1	TGTGCCACCCGAAAACCAGGGGGACAGACTGAAGCTTTCTTT	CATRKPGGQTEAFF
TRBV2	.	TRBJ2-7	.	TGTGCCAGCAGCGTCTACGAGCAGTACTTC	CASSVYEQYF
TRBV27	many	TRBJ2-2	TRBD1	TGTGCCAGCAGAACCGAACAGGGGACGGCCGGGGAGCTGTTTTTT	CASRTEQGTAGELFF
TRBV11-2	.	TRBJ1-1	.	TGTGCCAGCAGCTTCCCAGGAGGGACTGAAGCTTCCTTT	CASSFPGGTEASF
TRBV12-3/TRBV12-4	many	TRBJ1-1	.	TGTGCCAGCACCAAGGAGGGGTACGGTACTGAAGCTTTCTTT	CASTKEGYGTEAFF
TRBV20-1	many	TRBJ2-3	TRBD2	TGCAGTGCTAGAGCCGTGACTAGCGGGAGTTCGGGTACGCAGTATTTT	CSARAVTSGSSGTQYF
TRBV20-1	many	TRBJ2-1	.	TGCAGTGCTAGAGTGGGGATGGGGCAGTCTTACAATGAGCAGTTCTTC	CSARVGMGQSYNEQFF
TRBV4-2	many	TRBJ2-1	TRBD1	TGTGCCAGCAGCCAAGATTGGGACAGGGGTTACAATGAGCAGTTCTTC	CASSQDWDRGYNEQFF
TRBV6-6	many	TRBJ2-2	.	TGTGCCAGCAGCCCCCTAGGAGTCAACACCGGGGAGCTGTTTTTT	CASSPLGVNTGELFF
TRBV12-3/TRBV12-4	.	TRBJ2-6	.	TGTGCCAGCAGTCCGGGACCGAAGTCTGGGGCCAACGTCCTGACTTTC	CASSPGPKSGANVLTF
TRBV29-1	many	TRBJ2-7	TRBD2	TGCAGCGCTTCGGGGTTTGGGACTAGCGGGAGGGCCGACGAGCAGTACTTC	CSASGFGTSGRADEQYF
TRBV7-9	few	TRBJ2-7	.	TGTGCCAGCAGCGCGTCAGACAGGACCTACGAGCAGTACTTC	CASSASDRTYEQYF
TRBV6-6	many	TRBJ2-1	TRBD1	TGTGCCAGCAGGGCCAAACCGGGACAGGGCACGAGAATGAGCTCCTACAATGAGCAGTTCTTC	CASRAKPGQGTRMSSYNEQFF
TRBV7-8	.	TRBJ2-3	TRBD2	TGTGCCAGCAGCTTAGCGGTGACTAGCGTGGGTACAGATATGCAGTATTTT	CASSLAVTSVGTDMQYF
TRBV5-1	many	TRBJ2-7	TRBD2	TGCGCCAGCAGCTTCGGGGGGGGCGAGCAGTACTTC	CASSFGGGEQYF
TRBV5-1	many	TRBJ2-1	TRBD2	TGCGCCAGCAGCTCCCGACTAGCGGGAGGGTATCCCAATGAGCAGTTCTTC	CASSSRLAGGYPNEQFF
TRBV5-6	medium-sized	TRBJ2-1	.	TGTGCCAGCAGCCGGGGCCTACCAGAGCAGTTCTTC	CASSRGLPEQFF
TRBV5-6	many	TRBJ1-1	.	TGTGCCAGCAGCTTTAAGTATTTCGCTGAAGCTTTCTTT	CASSFKYFAEAFF
TRBV29-1	many	TRBJ2-3	.	TGCAGCGTTCGACTAGGGAACACAGATACGCAGTATTTT	CSVRLGNTDTQYF
TRBV5-5	.	TRBJ2-4	.	TGTGCCAGCAGCTCCCTTTTGATAGCCAAAAACATTCAGTACTTC	CASSSLLIAKNIQYF
TRBV14	many	TRBJ1-4	.	TGTGCCAGCAGCCAAGGGGTCAGGGCCGAAAAACTGTTTTTT	CASSQGVRAEKLFF
TRBV7-9	many	TRBJ1-4	TRBD1	TGTGCCAGCAGCCCCGACAGGGAGTTAGAAAAACTGTTTTTT	CASSPDRELEKLFF
TRBV14	.	TRBJ2-1	.	TGTGCCAGCAGCCAAGGGTGTATCTACAATGAGCAGTTCTTC	CASSQGCIYNEQFF
TRBV5-1	many	TRBJ2-1	.	TGCGCCAGCAGCTTGGAAGGGGCTCGGAATGAGCAGTTCTTC	CASSLEGARNEQFF
TRBV28	.	TRBJ2-1	TRBD2	TGTGCCAGCAGGTCACTAGCGAGAGCTCTGGATGGGCAGTTCTTC	CASRSLARALDGQFF
TRBV5-1	many	TRBJ2-1	.	TGCGCCAGCAGCTTGTCCGGGGGGCCCTACAATGAGCAGTTCTTC	CASSLSGGPYNEQFF
TRBV12-3/TRBV12-4	many	TRBJ2-1	TRBD2	TGTGCCAGCAGTTTAGACCCACGCAGGCGGGAGAGCTTGAGGGATGAGCAGTTCTTC	CASSLDPRRRESLRDEQFF
TRBV2	many	TRBJ2-7	TRBD2	TGTGCCAGCAGGGTCTTGAGCGGGGGCGAGCAGTACTTC	CASRVLSGGEQYF
TRBV10-3	.	TRBJ1-3	.	TGTGCCATCAGTGGCCACAGTCTCTCTGGAAACACCATATATTTT	CAISGHSLSGNTIYF
TRBV6-5	many	TRBJ2-1	TRBD1	TGTGCCAGCAGTTACCCTGGGACAGGAAAAGGAGAGCAGTTCTTC	CASSYPGTGKGEQFF
TRBV29-1	many	TRBJ2-7	TRBD2	TGCAGCGTTTCCCTTCCGGGACTAGCTCCCCACGAGCAGTACTTC	CSVSLPGLAPHEQYF
TRBV28	many	TRBJ2-7	TRBD2	TGTGCCAGCAGTTACCTAGCGGGACTCTACGAGCAGTACTTC	CASSYLAGLYEQYF
TRBV7-9	.	TRBJ1-1	.	TGTGCCAGCAGGGGGAAGGACCACACTGAAGCTTTCTTT	CASRGKDHTEAFF
TRBV20-1	.	TRBJ1-5	TRBD1	TGCAGTGCTCGAGTACCCGGACAGGGGAAAGATCAGCCCCAGCATTTT	CSARVPGQGKDQPQHF
TRBV11-2	many	TRBJ2-7	.	TGTGCCAGCAGCTTATTGCAGGGCATAGGGTACGAGCAGTACTTC	CASSLLQGIGYEQYF
TRBV20-1	many	TRBJ1-1	.	TGCAGTGCCCCCGAGATGGAGATGAACACTGAAGCTTTCTTT	CSAPEMEMNTEAFF
TRBV6-1	many	TRBJ2-7	.	TGTGCCAGCAGTGATGTCCGTGTCCTCTACGAGCAGTACTTC	CASSDVRVLYEQYF
TRBV19	many	TRBJ1-1	TRBD1	TGTGCCAGTAGTACCAACAGGGGCCTGAACACTGAAGCTTTCTTT	CASSTNRGLNTEAFF
TRBV5-1	many	TRBJ1-1	.	TGCGCCAGCAGAGAAGAAGGGACCGAAGCTTTCTTT	CASREEGTEAFF
TRBV5-4	many	TRBJ2-6	TRBD1	TGTGCCAGTGGGGACAGGGGGGGAGCTGGGGCCAACGTCCTGACTTTC	CASGDRGGAGANVLTF
TRBV11-2	.	TRBJ2-7	.	TGTGCCAGCAGCTTGGGCAGGGGTTACGAGCAGTACTTC	CASSLGRGYEQYF
TRBV20-1	medium-sized	TRBJ2-1	.	TGCAGTGCTAATAGCAGGATAAGGGAGCAGTTCTTC	CSANSRIREQFF
TRBV12-3/TRBV12-4	many	TRBJ2-7	.	TGTGCCAGCAGCCTGACTCGGCACTACGAGCAGTACTTC	CASSLTRHYEQYF
TRBV7-9	many	TRBJ2-2	.	TGTGCCAGCAGCAAGGACACGAACACCGGGGAGCTGTTTTTT	CASSKDTNTGELFF
TRBV20-1	many	TRBJ1-2	TRBD1	TGCAGTGCTGCCGTCGACAGGGTTCATGGCTACACCTTC	CSAAVDRVHGYTF
TRBV19	many	TRBJ2-2	.	TGTGCCAGTAGTACTCGGGGACGACTAGACATCACCGGGGAGCTGTTTTTT	CASSTRGRLDITGELFF